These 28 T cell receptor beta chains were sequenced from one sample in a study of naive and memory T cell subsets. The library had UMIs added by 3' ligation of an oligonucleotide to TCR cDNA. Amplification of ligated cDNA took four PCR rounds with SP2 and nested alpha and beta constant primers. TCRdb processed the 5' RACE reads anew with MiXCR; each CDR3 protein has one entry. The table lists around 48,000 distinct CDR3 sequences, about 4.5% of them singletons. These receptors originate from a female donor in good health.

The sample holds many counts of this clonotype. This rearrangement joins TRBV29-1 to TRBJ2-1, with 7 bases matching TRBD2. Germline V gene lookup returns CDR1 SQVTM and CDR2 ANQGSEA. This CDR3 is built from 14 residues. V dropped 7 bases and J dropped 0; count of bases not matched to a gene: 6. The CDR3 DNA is TGCAGCGCTGCCGGGGGGAGCTCCTACAATGAGCAGTTCTTC. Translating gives CSAAGGSSYNEQFF.

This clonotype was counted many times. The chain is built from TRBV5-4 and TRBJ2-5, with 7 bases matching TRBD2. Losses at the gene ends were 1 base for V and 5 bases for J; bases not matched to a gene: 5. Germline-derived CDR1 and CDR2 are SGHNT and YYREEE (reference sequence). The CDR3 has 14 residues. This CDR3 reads CASSLWGRAETQYF. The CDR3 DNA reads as TGTGCCAGCAGCTTGTGGGGGAGGGCGGAGACCCAGTACTTC.

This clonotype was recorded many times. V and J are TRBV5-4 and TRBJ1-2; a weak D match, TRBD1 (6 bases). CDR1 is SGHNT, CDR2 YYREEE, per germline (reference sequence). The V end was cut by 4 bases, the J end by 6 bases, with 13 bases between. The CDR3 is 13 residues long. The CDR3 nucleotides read TGTGCCAGCAGCCCCAACAGGGTGAATGGCTACACCTTC. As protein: CASSPNRVNGYTF.

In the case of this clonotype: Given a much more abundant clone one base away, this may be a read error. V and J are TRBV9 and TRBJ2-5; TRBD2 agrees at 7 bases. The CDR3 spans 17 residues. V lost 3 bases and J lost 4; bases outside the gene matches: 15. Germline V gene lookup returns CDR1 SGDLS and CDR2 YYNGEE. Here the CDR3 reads CASSAAPRGVAGETQYF. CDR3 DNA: TGTGCCAGCAGCGCCGCCCCGAGGGGAGTAGCGGGAGAGACCCAGTACTTC.

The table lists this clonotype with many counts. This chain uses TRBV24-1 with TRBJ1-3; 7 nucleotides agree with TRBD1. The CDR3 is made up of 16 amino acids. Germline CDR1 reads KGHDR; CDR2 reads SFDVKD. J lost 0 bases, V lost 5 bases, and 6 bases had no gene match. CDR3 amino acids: CATSAGTAFSGNTIYF. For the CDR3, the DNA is TGTGCCACCAGTGCCGGGACAGCCTTCTCTGGAAACACCATATATTTT.

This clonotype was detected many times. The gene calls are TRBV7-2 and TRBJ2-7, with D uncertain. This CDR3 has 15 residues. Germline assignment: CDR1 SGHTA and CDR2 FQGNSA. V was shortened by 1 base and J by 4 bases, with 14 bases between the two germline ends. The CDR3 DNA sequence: TGTGCCAGCAGCTTAGGCTCCGGAGCCGTATACGAGCAGTACTTC. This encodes CASSLGSGAVYEQYF.

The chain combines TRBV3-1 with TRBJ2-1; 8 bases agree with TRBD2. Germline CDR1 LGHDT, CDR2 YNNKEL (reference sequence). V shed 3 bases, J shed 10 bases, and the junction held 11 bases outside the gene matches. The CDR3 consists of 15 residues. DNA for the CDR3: TGTGCCAGCAGCCATTTCGGACTAGCTGACGCCGAGCAGTTCTTC. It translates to CASSHFGLADAEQFF.

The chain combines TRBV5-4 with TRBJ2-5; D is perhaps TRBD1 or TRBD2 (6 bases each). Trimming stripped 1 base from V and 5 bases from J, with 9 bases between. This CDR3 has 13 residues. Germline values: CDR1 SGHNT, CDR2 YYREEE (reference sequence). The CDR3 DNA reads TGTGCCAGCAGCTTGAGGGGGGCGGAGACCCAGTACTTC. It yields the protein CASSLRGAETQYF.

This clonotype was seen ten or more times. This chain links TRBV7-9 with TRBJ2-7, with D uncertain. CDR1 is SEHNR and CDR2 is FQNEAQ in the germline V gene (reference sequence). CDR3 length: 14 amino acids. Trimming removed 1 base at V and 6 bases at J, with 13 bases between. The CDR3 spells CASSLDGPILEQYF. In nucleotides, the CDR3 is TGTGCCAGCAGCTTAGACGGGCCGATCCTCGAGCAGTACTTC.

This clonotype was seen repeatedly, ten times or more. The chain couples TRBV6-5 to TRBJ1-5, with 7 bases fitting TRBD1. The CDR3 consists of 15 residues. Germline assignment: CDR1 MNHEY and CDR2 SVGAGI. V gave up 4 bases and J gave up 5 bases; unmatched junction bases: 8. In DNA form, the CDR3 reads TGTGCCAGCAGTTCATCGGACAGGCCAGATCAGCCCCAGCATTTT. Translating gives CASSSSDRPDQPQHF.

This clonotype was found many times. CDR3 in DNA: TGTGCCAGCAGCCCTCAAGCGCGGGGGGCAGAGGAAAAACTGTTTTTT. Its translation is CASSPQARGAEEKLFF. The rearrangement links TRBV6-5 to TRBJ1-4; D might be TRBD1 (6 bases). The V end lost 6 bases, the J end lost 8 bases, and 22 bases lay between the germline ends. Germline V gives CDR1 MNHEY, CDR2 SVGAGI. The CDR3 is made up of 16 amino acids.

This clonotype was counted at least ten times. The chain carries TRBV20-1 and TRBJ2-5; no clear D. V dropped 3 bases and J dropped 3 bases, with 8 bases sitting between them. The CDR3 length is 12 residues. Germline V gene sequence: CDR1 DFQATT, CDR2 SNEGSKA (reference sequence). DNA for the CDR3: TGCAGTGCTAGTTTTGGGGAAGAGACCCAGTACTTC. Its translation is CSASFGEETQYF.

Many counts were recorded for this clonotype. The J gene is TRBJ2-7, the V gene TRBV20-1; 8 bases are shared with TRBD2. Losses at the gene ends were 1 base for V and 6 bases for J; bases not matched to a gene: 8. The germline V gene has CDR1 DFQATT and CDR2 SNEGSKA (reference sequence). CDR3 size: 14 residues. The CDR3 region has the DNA TGCAGTGCTAGAGGCCAAGCGGGAGTAAGCGAGCAGTACTTC. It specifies CSARGQAGVSEQYF.

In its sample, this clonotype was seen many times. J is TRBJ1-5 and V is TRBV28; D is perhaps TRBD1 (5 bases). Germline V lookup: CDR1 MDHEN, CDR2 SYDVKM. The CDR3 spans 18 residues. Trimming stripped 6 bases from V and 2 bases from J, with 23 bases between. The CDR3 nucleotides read TGTGCCAGCAGGCCGGGACGTCCCCTAGATTGGGGCAATCAGCCCCAGCATTTT. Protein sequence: CASRPGRPLDWGNQPQHF.

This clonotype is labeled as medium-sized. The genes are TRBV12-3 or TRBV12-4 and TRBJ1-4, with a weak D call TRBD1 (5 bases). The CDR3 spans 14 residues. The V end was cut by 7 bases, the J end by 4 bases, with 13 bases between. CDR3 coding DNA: TGTGCCAGCACTGACAGCTACCTTAATGAAAAACTGTTTTTT. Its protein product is CASTDSYLNEKLFF.

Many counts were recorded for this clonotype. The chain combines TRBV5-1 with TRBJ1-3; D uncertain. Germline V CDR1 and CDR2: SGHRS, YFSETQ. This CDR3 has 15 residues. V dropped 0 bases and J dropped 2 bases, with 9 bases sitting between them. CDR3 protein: CASSLAEVTGNTIYF. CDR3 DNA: TGCGCCAGCAGCTTGGCTGAAGTGACTGGAAACACCATATATTTT.

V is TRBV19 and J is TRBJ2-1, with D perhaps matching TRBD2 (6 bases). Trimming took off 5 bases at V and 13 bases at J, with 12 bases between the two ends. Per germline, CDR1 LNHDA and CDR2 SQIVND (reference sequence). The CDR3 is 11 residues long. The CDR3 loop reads CASSSGTAQFF. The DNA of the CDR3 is TGTGCCAGTAGTTCCGGGACTGCCCAGTTCTTC.

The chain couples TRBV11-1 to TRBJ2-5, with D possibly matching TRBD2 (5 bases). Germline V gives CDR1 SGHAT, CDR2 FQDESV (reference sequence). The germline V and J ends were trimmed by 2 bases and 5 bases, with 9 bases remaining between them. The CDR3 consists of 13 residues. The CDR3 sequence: CASSLSGSETQYF. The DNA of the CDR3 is TGTGCCAGCAGCTTATCTGGGAGCGAGACCCAGTACTTC.

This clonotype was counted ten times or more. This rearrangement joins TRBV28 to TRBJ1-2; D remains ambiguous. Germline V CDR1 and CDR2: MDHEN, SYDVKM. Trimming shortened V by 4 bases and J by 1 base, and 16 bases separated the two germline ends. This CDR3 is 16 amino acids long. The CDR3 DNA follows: TGTGCCAGCAGTTCTACATACCGGGTCCTTAACTATGGCTACACCTTC. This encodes CASSSTYRVLNYGYTF.

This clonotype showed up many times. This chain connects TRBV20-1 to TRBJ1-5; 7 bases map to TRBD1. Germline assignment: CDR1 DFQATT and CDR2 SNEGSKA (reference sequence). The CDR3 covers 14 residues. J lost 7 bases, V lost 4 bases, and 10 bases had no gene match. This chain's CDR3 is CSANNRGSGQPQHF. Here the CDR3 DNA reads TGCAGTGCTAACAACAGGGGAAGCGGGCAGCCCCAGCATTTT.

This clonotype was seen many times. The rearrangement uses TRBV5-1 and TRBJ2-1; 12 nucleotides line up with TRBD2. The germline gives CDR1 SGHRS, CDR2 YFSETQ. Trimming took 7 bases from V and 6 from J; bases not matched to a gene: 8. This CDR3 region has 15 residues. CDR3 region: CASFRTSGTPNEQFF. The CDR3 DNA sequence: TGCGCCAGCTTCCGGACTAGCGGGACCCCCAATGAGCAGTTCTTC.

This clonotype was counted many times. CDR3 coding DNA: TGTGCCAGCCGACCGAAAACCCATGAGAACACTGAAGCTTTCTTT. Protein sequence: CASRPKTHENTEAFF. This chain uses TRBV6-6 with TRBJ1-1; D unresolved. V dropped 8 bases and J dropped 1 base, with 17 bases sitting between them. Germline CDR1 reads MNHNY; CDR2 reads SVGAGI (reference sequence). The length of the CDR3 is 15 residues.

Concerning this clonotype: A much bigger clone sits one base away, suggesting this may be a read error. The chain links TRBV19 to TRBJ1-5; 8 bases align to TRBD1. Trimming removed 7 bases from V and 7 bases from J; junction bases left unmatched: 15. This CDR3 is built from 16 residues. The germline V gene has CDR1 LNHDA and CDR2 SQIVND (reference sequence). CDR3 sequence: CASMKGQGMDTQPQHF. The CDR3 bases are TGTGCCAGTATGAAAGGACAGGGAATGGACACGCAGCCCCAGCATTTT.

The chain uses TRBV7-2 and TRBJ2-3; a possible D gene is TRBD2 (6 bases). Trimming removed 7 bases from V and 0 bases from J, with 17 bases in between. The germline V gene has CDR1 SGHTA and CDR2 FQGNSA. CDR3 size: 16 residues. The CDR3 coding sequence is TGTGCCAGCACCACACAGGAGGGTCCAAGCACAGATACGCAGTATTTT. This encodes CASTTQEGPSTDTQYF.

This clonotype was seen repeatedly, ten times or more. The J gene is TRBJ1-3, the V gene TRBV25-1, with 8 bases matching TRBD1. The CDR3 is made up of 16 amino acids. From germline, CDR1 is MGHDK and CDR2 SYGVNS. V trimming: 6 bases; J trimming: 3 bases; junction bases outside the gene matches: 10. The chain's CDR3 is CASSLPSGQDGNTIYF. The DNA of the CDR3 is TGTGCCAGCAGCCTCCCGTCGGGACAGGATGGAAACACCATATATTTT.

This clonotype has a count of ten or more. The DNA of the CDR3 is TGTGCCAGTAGTTCCACCGGGGAGCTGTTTTTT. Residues: CASSSTGELFF. The chain links TRBV19 to TRBJ2-2; D remains unclear. The V and J ends lost 5 bases and 4 bases respectively, with 2 bases between them. Per germline, CDR1 LNHDA and CDR2 SQIVND (reference sequence). The CDR3 is 11 amino acids.

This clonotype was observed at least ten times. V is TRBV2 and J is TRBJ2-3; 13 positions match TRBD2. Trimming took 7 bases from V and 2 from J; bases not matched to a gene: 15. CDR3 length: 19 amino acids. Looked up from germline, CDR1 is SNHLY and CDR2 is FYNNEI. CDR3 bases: TGTGCCAGCAAAGCGACAGGACGGGGGACTAGCGGGGACACAGATACGCAGTATTTT. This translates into CASKATGRGTSGDTDTQYF.

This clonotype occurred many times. The CDR3 loop is CASSSPSEVGETQYF. CDR3 bases: TGTGCCAGCAGTTCTCCTAGCGAAGTGGGAGAGACCCAGTACTTC. The chain recombines TRBV27 with TRBJ2-5; tentatively, D is TRBD2 (6 bases). V was pared by 4 bases and J by 4 bases, with 16 bases between. This CDR3 is 15 amino acids long. The germline gives CDR1 MNHEY, CDR2 SMNVEV (reference sequence).